This T cell receptor beta chain was sequenced for a study of cytomegalovirus exposure and HLA in healthy donors (dated by TCRdb to between 2016 and 2019). General notes on the study: According to a later analysis, the 110 or so validation repertoires were produced on the same platform as the roughly 700 repertoires of the first cohort. To predict cytomegalovirus infection status, the study brought together high-throughput TCR immunosequencing, statistical association of individual TCRs with disease status, and machine learning. In addition to the first cohort of roughly 700 subjects, a separate validation cohort of 130 or so different subjects was used. The study aimed to test whether cataloging public T cell receptors could reveal signatures of past pathogen exposure. General conclusions and limits of the study: Cytomegalovirus status was reported to be diagnosed by the classifier with high specificity and sensitivity in both the original and validation cohorts. It was suggested by the authors that the approach could potentially be generalized to other disease states and immunological phenotypes. A later analysis found that TCRs clustered in the first cohort also tended to co-occur in the roughly 120 validation repertoires, with approximately 93% of cluster scores above 0. Most TCR sequences were seen in very few donors, while some public TCRs were found in many individuals. In the study, about 150 TCR beta chains were listed as associated with cytomegalovirus. A later analysis lacked HLA typing for the validation cohort, so it scored co-occurrence in that cohort across all 120 or so repertoires. In vitro tests confirmed that a few of the cytomegalovirus-associated TCR beta chains recognize cytomegalovirus antigens.

Based on the germline V gene, the CDR1 and CDR2 sequences are SGHRS and YFSETQ. V sheds 0 bases and J sheds 2 bases, leaving 11 bases between their ends. Inclusive of the bounding cysteine and phenylalanine, the CDR3 is 15 residues long. The kept DNA is CDR3 alone, 45 bases in frame from the first base. Concerning this clone: The antigen it binds to is not known. Within one base of it there is no much larger clone, and no base qualities were kept.

Separate from the approximately 670-subject first cohort, the validation cohort of about 130 subjects was the group to which the donors belonged. The library was produced with the immunoSEQ multiplex PCR assay. The authors' pipeline ran thus. A statistical classification framework was built to diagnose cytomegalovirus status from the catalog of TCR beta chain sequences. TCRdb stores this immuneACCESS table with in-frame sequences only. Part of the clones is absent; in the studies checked, under half of the shortfall reflects unresolved V genes, and no reason is known for the rest. The DNA was the basis for D and trimming; V, J and clone size are from that table. The sample profile shows roughly 300,000 clones; around 87% of them were found once. The ten most abundant clones make up over 0.7% of the sample.

This receptor was identified in a young woman in good health and CMV-seronegative. The chain is made from TRBV5-1 and TRBJ1-2, and possibly TRBD1, on 6 matching bases. The sequenced material came from PBMCs. The CDR3 loop reads CASSLGPGVNYGYTF. The DNA sequence is as follows: TGCGCCAGCAGCTTGGGTCCAGGGGTAAACTATGGCTACACCTTC.